This entry concerns a single TCR beta chain. This entry comes from a study of blood T cell repertoires in COVID-19. The CDR3 is made up of 15 amino acids. The J segment lost 7 bases and the V segment lost 0 bases, leaving 2 bases of the junction unmatched. Germline-derived CDR1 and CDR2 are MNHNS and SASEGT. Assay used: immunoSEQ multiplex PCR; TCRdb lists only in-frame clones, some missing. The profile shows around 150,000 clones, 76% of them singletons. This TCR was recovered from a man in his 60s with acute or convalescent COVID-19. The specimen was peripheral blood. This sequence joins TRBV6-1 and TRBJ1-6; 8 bases are shared with TRBD1. The CDR3 nucleotides are TGTGCCAGCAGTGAAGCGGGACAGGTGAATTCACCCCTCCACTTT. Translating it yields CASSEAGQVNSPLHF.